The 18 T cell receptor beta chains presented below share a single source sample, sequenced in a study of T cell changes during pregnancy in multiple sclerosis. The data were produced by immunoSEQ multiplex PCR, yet TCRdb's version contains in-frame clones alone and is incomplete. The top ten hold less than 0.8% of the sample, which has tens of thousands of clones, 88% seen once. This material consisted of CD4+ T cells from peripheral blood mononuclear cells, taken in the first trimester of pregnancy. Receptor source: a female donor in good health, enrolled as a control in a pregnancy study.

This sequence joins TRBV28 and TRBJ2-7, with no clear D. V shed 5 bases and J shed 9 bases, with 20 bases lying between them. This CDR3 has 14 residues. Germline loops: CDR1 MDHEN, CDR2 SYDVKM. The CDR3: CASSARVPLSGQYF. CDR3 sequence (DNA): TGTGCCAGCAGTGCCCGGGTCCCATTATCGGGGCAGTACTTC.

The rearrangement joins TRBV5-1 to TRBJ2-1; D is unresolved. The CDR3 covers 12 residues. Germline CDR1 and CDR2: SGHRS and YFSETQ. V dropped 7 bases and J dropped 5 bases, with 10 bases sitting between them. The CDR3 DNA sequence: TGCGCCAGCTTCCCGCGGAACAATGAGCAGTTCTTC. The encoded protein is CASFPRNNEQFF. Based on the CDR3 plus reference TRBV5-1 and TRBJ2-1, the full variable domain is KAGVTQTPRYLIKTRGQQVTLSCSPISGHRSVSWYQQTPGQGLQFLFEYFSETQRNKGNFPGRFSGRQFSNSRSEMNVSTLELGDSALYLCASFPRNNEQFFGPGTRLTVL.

This chain joins TRBV2 and TRBJ2-1, with TRBD2 matching over 9 bases. CDR1 is SNHLY and CDR2 is FYNNEI in the germline V gene. The CDR3 spans 11 residues. J was trimmed by 14 bases and V by 5 bases; bases with no gene match: 4. CDR3 bases: TGTGCCAGCAGTTCAGGGACTAGCAAGTTCTTC. Its protein is CASSSGTSKFF.

This clone was counted between two and nine times. The rearrangement links TRBV5-4 to TRBJ2-7; TRBD2 matches 13 bases. This CDR3 spans 18 amino acids. Germline lookup yields CDR1 SGHNT and CDR2 YYREEE (reference sequence). The V segment lost 0 bases and the J segment 2 bases; nucleotides outside the gene matches: 8. CDR3 sequence: CASSLANPGLAGAYEQYF. CDR3 DNA sequence: TGTGCCAGCAGCTTGGCCAACCCAGGACTAGCGGGGGCCTACGAGCAGTACTTC.

This chain uses TRBV9 with TRBJ1-3, with unresolved D. V shed 7 bases and J shed 0 bases, with 14 bases lying between them. The germline CDR1 and CDR2 sequences are SGDLS and YYNGEE. This CDR3 has 15 residues. CDR3 protein: CASAPLASSGNTIYF. CDR3 sequence (DNA): TGTGCCAGCGCCCCCCTGGCTTCCTCTGGAAACACCATATATTTT.

The chain joins TRBV7-3 to TRBJ2-5, with D possibly TRBD1 on 6 matching bases. Trimming took off 5 bases at V and 5 bases at J, with 15 bases between the two ends. This CDR3 is built from 14 residues. Looked up from germline, CDR1 is SGHTA and CDR2 is FQGTGA. CDR3 protein: CASSLAGGLETQYF. CDR3 bases: TGTGCCAGCAGCCTAGCTGGGGGCCTGGAGACCCAGTACTTC.

This chain joins TRBV14 and TRBJ2-3; D perhaps matches TRBD2 (5 bases). Germline assignment: CDR1 SGHDN and CDR2 FVKESK. This CDR3 has 13 residues. V shed 5 bases and J shed 11 bases, with 17 bases lying between them. CDR3 region: CASSAQPSGGQYF. CDR3 bases: TGTGCCAGCAGCGCCCAGCCGAGCGGTGGGCAGTATTTT.

This chain joins TRBV6-5 and TRBJ2-7; 7 bases agree with TRBD1. Germline values: CDR1 MNHEY, CDR2 SVGAGI. CDR3 length equals 14 residues. The J segment lost 0 bases and the V segment lost 2 bases, leaving 1 base of the junction unmatched. The CDR3 DNA is TGTGCCAGCAGTTACAGGGGGCTCTCCTACGAGCAGTACTTC. It codes for CASSYRGLSYEQYF.

The chain is built from TRBV7-9 and TRBJ2-7; weak D call: TRBD2 (6 bases). CDR3 size: 17 residues. Deletions cut 5 bases from V and 3 bases from J, with 23 bases between. From germline, CDR1 is SEHNR and CDR2 FQNEAQ (reference sequence). The CDR3 DNA follows: TGTGCCAGCAGCCCTGCTAGCGATACCTCTTTGCTCTACGAGCAGTACTTC. Translating gives CASSPASDTSLLYEQYF.

The rearrangement joins TRBV11-2 to TRBJ2-7; TRBD2 matches at 8 bases. CDR1 and CDR2 from the germline V gene are SGHAT and FQNNGV. Trimming cost V 5 bases and J 4 bases; bases outside gene matches: 13. The length of the CDR3 is 16 residues. CDR3 DNA: TGTGCCAGCAGCCACCGGGCCGGGACTAGGGGGTACGAGCAGTACTTC. Amino acids: CASSHRAGTRGYEQYF. The full variable domain, completed using reference TRBV11-2 and TRBJ2-7, is EAGVAQSPRYKIIEKRQSVAFWCNPISGHATLYWYQQILGQGPKLLIQFQNNGVVDDSQLPKDRFSAERLKGVDSTLKIQPAKLEDSAVYLCASSHRAGTRGYEQYFGPGTRLTVT.

The V call is TRBV30, the J call TRBJ2-5; 9 positions agree with TRBD2. The CDR3 has 15 amino acids. CDR1 and CDR2 (germline): GTSNPN, SVGIG (reference sequence). J lost 2 bases, V lost 2 bases, and 6 bases had no gene match. The CDR3 region has the DNA TGTGCCTGGAGTACGGGGGGACTAGCACAAGAGACCCAGTACTTC. Translated: CAWSTGGLAQETQYF.

This clone was detected only once. The CDR3 region is CASSPGAGRLNYGYTF. The CDR3 DNA is TGTGCCAGCAGCCCTGGAGCGGGACGTCTTAACTATGGCTACACCTTC. The chain employs TRBV7-8 and TRBJ1-2; D perhaps matches TRBD1 (5 bases). The germline V and J ends were trimmed by 5 bases and 1 base, with 17 bases remaining between them. Per the germline V gene, CDR1 is SGHVS and CDR2 is FQNEAQ. This CDR3 contains 16 residues.

The chain is built from TRBV7-6 and TRBJ1-4, with 7 bases identical to TRBD1. The germline gives CDR1 SGHVS, CDR2 FNYEAQ. The CDR3 has 15 amino acids. V shed 3 bases, J shed 7 bases, and the junction held 8 bases outside the gene matches. This chain's CDR3 is CASSFGQGGVEKLFF. The CDR3 DNA sequence: TGTGCCAGCAGCTTTGGTCAGGGGGGAGTTGAAAAACTGTTTTTT. Full variable domain (missing parts from reference TRBV7-6 and TRBJ1-4): GAGVSQSPRYKVTKRGQDVALRCDPISGHVSLYWYRQALGQGPEFLTYFNYEAQQDKSGLPNDRFSAERPEGSISTLTIQRTEQRDSAMYRCASSFGQGGVEKLFFGSGTQLSVL.

This clone came up a few times. This chain uses TRBV6-6 with TRBJ1-2; D is perhaps TRBD1 (6 bases). Germline CDR1 and CDR2: MNHNY and SVGAGI (reference sequence). V lost 8 bases to trimming and J lost 7 bases, with 17 bases between them. The CDR3 is 13 residues long. Here the CDR3 reads CASAGDTSIGYTF. CDR3 sequence (DNA): TGTGCCAGCGCCGGGGACACCTCTATTGGCTACACCTTC.

The chain is built from TRBV6-5 and TRBJ2-1; tentative D call: TRBD2 (6 bases). Deletions cut 2 bases from V and 7 bases from J, with 15 bases between. This CDR3 spans 15 amino acids. From germline, CDR1 is MNHEY and CDR2 SVGAGI. The CDR3 DNA reads TGTGCCAGCAGTTACGGCGGGGTTTTTAGAAATGAGCAGTTCTTC. It yields the protein CASSYGGVFRNEQFF.

CDR3 DNA: TGTGCCAGCAGGGCTCAGGGGGCAGATACGCAGTATTTT. The encoded protein is CASRAQGADTQYF. J is TRBJ2-3 and V is TRBV5-4; TRBD1 matches 7 bases. The CDR3 is 13 amino acids. CDR1 and CDR2 from the germline V gene are SGHNT and YYREEE (reference sequence). V trimming: 5 bases; J trimming: 4 bases; junction bases outside the gene matches: 4.

V and J are TRBV25-1 and TRBJ1-4, with a weak D call TRBD1 (5 bases). Germline V gene sequence: CDR1 MGHDK, CDR2 SYGVNS. The CDR3 is 16 residues long. V was trimmed by 5 bases and J by 4 bases, leaving 17 bases between them. The CDR3 coding sequence is TGTGCCAGCAGTATAGCCCGGGGGTCCGGTAATGAAAAACTGTTTTTT. Protein sequence: CASSIARGSGNEKLFF.

This rearrangement joins TRBV4-2 to TRBJ2-3; 7 nucleotides match TRBD2. The CDR3 is 15 amino acids. Germline trimming cut 0 bases from V and 6 bases from J; bases unmatched to any gene: 6. Germline assignment: CDR1 LGHNA and CDR2 YNFKEQ. The CDR3 reads CASSQDGAGGDTQYF. In DNA form, the CDR3 reads TGTGCCAGCAGCCAAGATGGGGCCGGGGGGGATACGCAGTATTTT.